Listed below are T cell receptor beta chains from one sample, sequenced in a study of chemoradiotherapy in HPV16-positive cancers. The table came from immunoSEQ multiplex PCR; TCRdb's copy has only in-frame clones and leaves some out. Among roughly 5,500 clones listed, about 69% were seen once. The sequencing used tumor tissue, collected from a patient who underwent chemoradiotherapy. These receptors all come from a human donor with HPV-associated anogenital cancer. The CDR3 runs from the conserved cysteine through the conserved F or W. The D gene is left open where the match is weak. Clone size is not always given. Where it is, it says once, few, many or a class for expanded clones.

d_gene: TRBD2; v_gene: TRBV25-1; abundance: -; j_gene: TRBJ2-7; CDR3aa: CASSVVTSGRAPYEQYF; CDR3nt: TGTGCCAGCAGTGTGGTGACTAGCGGGAGGGCGCCCTACGAGCAGTACTTC
d_gene: -; v_gene: TRBV5-6; abundance: -; j_gene: TRBJ2-7; CDR3aa: CASSADGFLREQYF; CDR3nt: TGTGCCAGCAGCGCGGACGGGTTCCTACGGGAGCAGTACTTC
d_gene: TRBD1; v_gene: TRBV2; abundance: once; j_gene: TRBJ1-2; CDR3aa: CASSPTGTYGYTF; CDR3nt: TGTGCCAGCAGTCCGACAGGGACATATGGCTACACCTTC
d_gene: -; v_gene: TRBV11-2; abundance: -; j_gene: TRBJ2-2; CDR3aa: CASSASTGELFF; CDR3nt: TGTGCCAGCAGCGCCAGTACCGGGGAGCTGTTTTTT
d_gene: -; v_gene: TRBV30; abundance: few; j_gene: TRBJ2-6; CDR3aa: CAWTLYLGDVLTF; CDR3nt: TGTGCCTGGACGCTCTACCTGGGGGACGTCCTGACTTTC
d_gene: -; v_gene: TRBV6-4; abundance: once; j_gene: TRBJ2-5; CDR3aa: CASSGVRGVPLETQYF; CDR3nt: TGTGCCAGCAGTGGAGTGAGGGGGGTGCCCTTGGAGACCCAGTACTTC
d_gene: -; v_gene: TRBV5-6; abundance: -; j_gene: TRBJ1-5; CDR3aa: CASSLGGYSNQPQHF; CDR3nt: TGTGCCAGCAGCTTGGGAGGGTATAGCAATCAGCCCCAGCATTTT
d_gene: TRBD2; v_gene: TRBV5-4; abundance: -; j_gene: TRBJ2-1; CDR3aa: CASSPGILAGLVF; CDR3nt: TGTGCCAGCAGCCCGGGCATACTAGCGGGGTTGGTCTTC
d_gene: TRBD2; v_gene: TRBV7-6; abundance: -; j_gene: TRBJ2-2; CDR3aa: CASSLIAGRTGELFF; CDR3nt: TGTGCCAGCAGCTTAATAGCGGGAAGAACCGGGGAGCTGTTTTTT
d_gene: TRBD2; v_gene: TRBV6-6; abundance: -; j_gene: TRBJ2-1; CDR3aa: CASSLAGDSYNEQFF; CDR3nt: TGTGCCAGCAGCCTAGCGGGAGATTCCTACAATGAGCAGTTCTTC
d_gene: TRBD2; v_gene: TRBV7-6; abundance: -; j_gene: TRBJ2-1; CDR3aa: CASSLKTSGRATYNEQFF; CDR3nt: TGTGCCAGCAGCTTAAAGACTAGCGGGAGGGCCACCTACAATGAGCAGTTCTTC
d_gene: -; v_gene: TRBV5-5; abundance: once; j_gene: TRBJ1-5; CDR3aa: CASSQMGTDNQPQHF; CDR3nt: TGTGCCAGCAGCCAAATGGGAACAGACAATCAGCCCCAGCATTTT
d_gene: TRBD2; v_gene: TRBV7-9; abundance: -; j_gene: TRBJ2-5; CDR3aa: CASSPLFDLAGGMGETQYF; CDR3nt: TGTGCCAGCAGTCCCCTTTTCGATCTAGCGGGAGGAATGGGAGAGACCCAGTACTTC
d_gene: -; v_gene: TRBV10-2; abundance: -; j_gene: TRBJ2-5; CDR3aa: CASTGQQRETQYF; CDR3nt: TGCGCCAGCACGGGCCAACAGAGAGAGACCCAGTACTTC